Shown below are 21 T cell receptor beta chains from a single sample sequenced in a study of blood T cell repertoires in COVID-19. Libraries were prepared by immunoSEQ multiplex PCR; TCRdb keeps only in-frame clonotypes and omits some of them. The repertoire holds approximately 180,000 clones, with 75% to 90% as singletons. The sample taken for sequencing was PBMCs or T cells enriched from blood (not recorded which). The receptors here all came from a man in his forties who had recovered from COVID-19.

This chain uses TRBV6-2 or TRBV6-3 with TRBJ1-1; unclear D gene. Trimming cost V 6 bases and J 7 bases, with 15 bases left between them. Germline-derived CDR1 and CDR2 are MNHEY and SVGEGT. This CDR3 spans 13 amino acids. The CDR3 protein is CASSPITSGEAFF. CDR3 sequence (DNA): TGTGCCAGCAGCCCCATCACAAGCGGTGAAGCTTTCTTT.

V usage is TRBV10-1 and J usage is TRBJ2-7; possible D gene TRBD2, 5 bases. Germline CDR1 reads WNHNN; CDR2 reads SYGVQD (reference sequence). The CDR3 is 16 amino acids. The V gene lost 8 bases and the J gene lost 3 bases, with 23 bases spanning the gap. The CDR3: CASSKRSPGIVYEQYF. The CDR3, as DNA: TGCGCCAGCTCAAAGCGGAGCCCGGGGATCGTCTACGAGCAGTACTTC.

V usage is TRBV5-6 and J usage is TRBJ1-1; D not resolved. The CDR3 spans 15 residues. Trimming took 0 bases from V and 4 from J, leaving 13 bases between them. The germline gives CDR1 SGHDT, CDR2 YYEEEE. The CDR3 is CASSLGREGSTEAFF. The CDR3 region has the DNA TGTGCCAGCAGCTTGGGACGAGAGGGCTCCACTGAAGCTTTCTTT.

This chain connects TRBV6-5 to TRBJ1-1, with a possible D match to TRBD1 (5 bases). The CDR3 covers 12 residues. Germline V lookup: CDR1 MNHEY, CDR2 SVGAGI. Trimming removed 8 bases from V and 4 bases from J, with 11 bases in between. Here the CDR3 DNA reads TGTGCCAGCGTGCGGGGCGGCACTGAAGCTTTCTTT. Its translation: CASVRGGTEAFF.

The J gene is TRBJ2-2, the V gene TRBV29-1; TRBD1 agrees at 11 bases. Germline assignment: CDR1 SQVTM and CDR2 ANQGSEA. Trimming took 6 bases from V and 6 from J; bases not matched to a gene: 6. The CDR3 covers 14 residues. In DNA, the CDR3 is TGCAGCGTCGGGACAGGGGGTGCCGCCGGGGAGCTGTTTTTT. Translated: CSVGTGGAAGELFF.

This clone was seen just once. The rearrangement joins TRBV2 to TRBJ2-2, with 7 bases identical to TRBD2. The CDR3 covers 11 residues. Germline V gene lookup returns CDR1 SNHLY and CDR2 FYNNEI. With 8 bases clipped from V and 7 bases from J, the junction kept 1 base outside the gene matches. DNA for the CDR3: TGTGCCAGCCGCGGGGGCGGGGAGCTGTTTTTT. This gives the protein CASRGGGELFF. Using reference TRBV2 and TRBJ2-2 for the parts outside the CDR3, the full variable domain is EPEVTQTPSHQVTQMGQEVILRCVPISNHLYFYWYRQILGQKVEFLVSFYNNEISEKSEIFDDQFSVERPDGSNFTLKIRSTKLEDSAMYFCASRGGGELFFGEGSRLTVL.

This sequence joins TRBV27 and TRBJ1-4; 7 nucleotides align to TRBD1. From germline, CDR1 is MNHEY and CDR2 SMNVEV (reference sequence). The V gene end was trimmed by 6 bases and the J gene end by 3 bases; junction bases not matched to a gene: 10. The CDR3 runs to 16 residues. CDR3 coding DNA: TGTGCCAGCAGGATAGGGACAGCCCACCCTAATGAAAAACTGTTTTTT. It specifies CASRIGTAHPNEKLFF.

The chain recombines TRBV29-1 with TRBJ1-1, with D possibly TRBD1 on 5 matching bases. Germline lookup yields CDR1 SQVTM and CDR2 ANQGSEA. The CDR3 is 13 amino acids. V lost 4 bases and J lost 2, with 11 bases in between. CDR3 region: CSVVKGLNTEAFF. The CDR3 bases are TGCAGCGTTGTTAAGGGACTCAACACTGAAGCTTTCTTT.

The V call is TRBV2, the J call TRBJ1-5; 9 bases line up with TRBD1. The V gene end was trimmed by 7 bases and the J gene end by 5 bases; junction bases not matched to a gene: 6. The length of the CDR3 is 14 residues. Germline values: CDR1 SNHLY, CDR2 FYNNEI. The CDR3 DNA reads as TGTGCCAGCAAGATGACAGGGGGTGATCAGCCCCAGCATTTT. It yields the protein CASKMTGGDQPQHF.

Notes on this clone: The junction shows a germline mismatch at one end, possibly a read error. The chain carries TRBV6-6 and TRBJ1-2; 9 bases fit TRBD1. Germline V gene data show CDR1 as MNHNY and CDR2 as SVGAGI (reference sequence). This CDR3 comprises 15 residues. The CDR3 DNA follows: TGTGCCAGCACCACTATGACAGGGGGAAGCTATGGCTACGCCTTC. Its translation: CASTTMTGGSYGYAF.

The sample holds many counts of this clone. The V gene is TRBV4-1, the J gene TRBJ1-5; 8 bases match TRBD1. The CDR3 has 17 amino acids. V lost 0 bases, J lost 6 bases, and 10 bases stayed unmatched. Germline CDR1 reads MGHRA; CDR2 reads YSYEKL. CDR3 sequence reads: CASSQDAGQGAGQPQHF. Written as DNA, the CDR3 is TGCGCCAGCAGCCAAGATGCCGGCCAGGGGGCTGGTCAGCCCCAGCATTTT.

The CDR3 protein is CASSLPQGGFEKLFF. The DNA of the CDR3 is TGTGCCAGCAGTCTACCACAGGGGGGATTTGAAAAACTGTTTTTT. V is TRBV28 and J is TRBJ1-4; the match to TRBD1 covers 8 bases. The junction had 9 bases not matched to a gene; V was cut back by 5 bases and J by 7 bases. The CDR3 has 15 amino acids. Germline CDR1 reads MDHEN; CDR2 reads SYDVKM.

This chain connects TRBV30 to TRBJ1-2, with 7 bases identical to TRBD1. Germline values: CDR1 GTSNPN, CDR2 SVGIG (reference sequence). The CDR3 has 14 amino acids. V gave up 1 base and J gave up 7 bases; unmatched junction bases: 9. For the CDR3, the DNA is TGTGCCTGGAGTGCAACACAGGGGCGAGGTGGCTACACCTTC. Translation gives CAWSATQGRGGYTF.

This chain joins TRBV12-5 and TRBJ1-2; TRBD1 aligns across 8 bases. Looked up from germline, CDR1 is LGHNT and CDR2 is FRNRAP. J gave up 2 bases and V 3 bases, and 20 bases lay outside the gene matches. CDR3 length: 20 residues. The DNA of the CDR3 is TGTGCTAGTGGTTTCGGATATAAGGAACCCTCCCGGGACAGGAACTATGGCTACACCTTC. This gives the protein CASGFGYKEPSRDRNYGYTF.

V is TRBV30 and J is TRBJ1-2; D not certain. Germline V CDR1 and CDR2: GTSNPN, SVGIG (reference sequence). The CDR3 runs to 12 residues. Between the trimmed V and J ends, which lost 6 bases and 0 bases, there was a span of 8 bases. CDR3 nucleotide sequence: TGTGCCTGTGACGGAGCTAACTATGGCTACACCTTC. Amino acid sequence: CACDGANYGYTF.

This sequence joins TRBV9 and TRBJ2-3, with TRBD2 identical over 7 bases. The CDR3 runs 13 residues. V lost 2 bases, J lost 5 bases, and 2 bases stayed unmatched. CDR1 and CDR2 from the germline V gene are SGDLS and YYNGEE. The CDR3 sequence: CASSVWGGDTQYF. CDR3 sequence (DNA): TGTGCCAGCAGCGTTTGGGGGGGAGATACGCAGTATTTT.

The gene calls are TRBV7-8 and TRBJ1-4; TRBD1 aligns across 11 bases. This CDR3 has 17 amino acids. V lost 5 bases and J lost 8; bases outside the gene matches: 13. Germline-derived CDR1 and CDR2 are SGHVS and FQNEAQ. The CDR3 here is CASSPRSDRGLREKLFF. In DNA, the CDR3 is TGTGCCAGCAGCCCCAGGTCGGACAGGGGGCTGCGAGAAAAACTGTTTTTT.

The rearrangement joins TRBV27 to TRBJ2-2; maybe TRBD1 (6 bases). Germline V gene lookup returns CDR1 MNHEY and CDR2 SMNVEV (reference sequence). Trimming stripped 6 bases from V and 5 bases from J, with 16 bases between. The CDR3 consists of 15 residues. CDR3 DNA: TGTGCCAGCAGCCGACTCGGACAGAAGACCGGGGAGCTGTTTTTT. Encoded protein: CASSRLGQKTGELFF.

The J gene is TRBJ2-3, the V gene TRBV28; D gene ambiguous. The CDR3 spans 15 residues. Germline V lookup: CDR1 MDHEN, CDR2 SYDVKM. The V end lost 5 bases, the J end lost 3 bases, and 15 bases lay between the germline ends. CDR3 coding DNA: TGTGCCAGCAGTCTCCCGACGGAGTTAACAGATACGCAGTATTTT. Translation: CASSLPTELTDTQYF.

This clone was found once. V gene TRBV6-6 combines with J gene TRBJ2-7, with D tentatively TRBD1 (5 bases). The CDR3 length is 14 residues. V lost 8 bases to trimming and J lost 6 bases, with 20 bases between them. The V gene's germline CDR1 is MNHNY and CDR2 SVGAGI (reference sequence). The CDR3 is CASDRRLGVGEQYF. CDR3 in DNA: TGTGCCAGCGACAGACGCCTAGGGGTAGGCGAGCAGTACTTC.

As DNA, the CDR3 is TGTGCCAGCAGCATAAAAACAGGGGAAGGGCCCCCAAACTCCTACGAGCAGTACTTC. This sequence encodes CASSIKTGEGPPNSYEQYF. The V and J genes are TRBV21-1 and TRBJ2-7; the table names TRBD1, a call not compared with the DNA. TRBV21-1 is assigned pseudogene status. CDR3 length: 19 residues.